These 22 T cell receptor beta chains were all obtained from the same sample, sequenced in a study of shared clonotypes between healthy human individuals (dated by TCRdb to the early 2020s). The library was generated by the immunoSEQ multiplex PCR assay. TCRdb carries this immuneACCESS record with in-frame sequences only. Its versions omit some clonotypes, under half of them owing to an unresolved V gene in the studies checked, with the rest unexplained. This sample has about 2.3 million clones in its table, and about 90% of those were observed once. 0.37% of the sample goes to the ten largest clones. The material sequenced was naive CD4+ T cells from PBMCs. This specimen's cell subset or site label, interpreted: CD45RA+ positively selected. These receptor sequences come from a man between 18 and 35 years old in good health. Some clones in this sample may be carry-over from other donors' samples.

This clone has just one count. This rearrangement joins TRBV27 to TRBJ2-7; D might be TRBD1 (5 bases). The CDR3 has 15 residues. Trimming took off 3 bases at V and 2 bases at J, with 14 bases between the two ends. The germline gives CDR1 MNHEY, CDR2 SMNVEV (reference sequence). In nucleotides, the CDR3 is TGTGCCAGCAGTTTTCAGGGTGGCGGCGCCTACGAGCAGTACTTC. This encodes CASSFQGGGAYEQYF.

This clone was observed a single time. V usage is TRBV10-3 and J usage is TRBJ2-7, with 8 nucleotides matching TRBD1. Germline CDR1 ENHRY, CDR2 SYGVKD. The CDR3 length is 11 residues. V shed 11 bases and J 5 bases; nucleotides not matched to a gene: 5. CDR3 coding DNA: TGTGCCGTGACAGGGGTGGACGAGCAGTACTTC. Translated, it gives CAVTGVDEQYF.

This clone was recorded only once. This chain links TRBV6-5 with TRBJ2-3; the D gene is possibly TRBD2 (7 bases). V lost 2 bases to trimming and J lost 4 bases, with 16 bases between them. The CDR3 loop spans 16 amino acids. Germline V gives CDR1 MNHEY, CDR2 SVGAGI. CDR3 in DNA: TGTGCCAGCAGTTACAAACCCTGGGGGGGCGCAGATACGCAGTATTTT. Its translation: CASSYKPWGGADTQYF.

This chain joins TRBV12-5 and TRBJ2-3, with D maybe TRBD1 (6 bases). The V gene's germline CDR1 is LGHNT and CDR2 FRNRAP. The ends were cut back, 3 bases at V and 5 bases at J, with 9 bases in the middle. This CDR3 has 13 amino acids. The CDR3 spells CASGFAGEDTQYF. DNA of the CDR3: TGTGCTAGTGGTTTCGCAGGGGAAGATACGCAGTATTTT.

The rearrangement links TRBV18 to TRBJ2-3, with no clear D. CDR3 size: 15 residues. The ends were cut back, 3 bases at V and 1 base at J, with 11 bases in the middle. Germline CDR1 KGHSH, CDR2 LQKENI. The CDR3 here is CASSPVIGGTDTQYF. CDR3 DNA sequence: TGTGCCAGCTCACCGGTCATCGGCGGCACAGATACGCAGTATTTT. Complete variable domain (other parts from reference TRBV18 and TRBJ2-3): NAGVMQNPRHLVRRRGQEARLRCSPMKGHSHVYWYRQLPEEGLKFMVYLQKENIIDESGMPKERFSAEFPKEGPSILRIQQVVRGDSAAYFCASSPVIGGTDTQYFGPGTRLTVL.

The chain is built from TRBV18 and TRBJ2-1; maybe TRBD1 (6 bases). This CDR3 is 13 amino acids long. Germline lookup yields CDR1 KGHSH and CDR2 LQKENI. Trimming shortened V by 3 bases and J by 8 bases, and 11 bases separated the two germline ends. CDR3 loop: CASSPRTADEQFF. Written as DNA, the CDR3 is TGTGCCAGCTCACCTCGGACAGCAGATGAGCAGTTCTTC.

The rearrangement links TRBV28 to TRBJ2-2, with TRBD1 identical over 8 bases. Germline V CDR1 and CDR2: MDHEN, SYDVKM. The V segment lost 5 bases and the J segment 7 bases; nucleotides outside the gene matches: 9. The length of the CDR3 is 15 residues. The CDR3 nucleotides are TGTGCCAGCAGTCCCTGGGACAGGAGGGACGGGGAGCTGTTTTTT. This codes for CASSPWDRRDGELFF.

This sequence joins TRBV18 and TRBJ2-3, with 14 bases fitting TRBD2. This CDR3 is 16 amino acids long. CDR1 KGHSH and CDR2 LQKENI come from the germline V gene. V gave up 3 bases and J gave up 6 bases; unmatched junction bases: 5. CDR3 nucleotides: TGTGCCAGCTCACCCGAGGGACTAGCGGGAGTGGATACGCAGTATTTT. Amino acids: CASSPEGLAGVDTQYF.

J is TRBJ1-3 and V is TRBV28; a possible D gene is TRBD1 (5 bases). This CDR3 comprises 15 residues. Germline CDR1 MDHEN, CDR2 SYDVKM. Trimming removed 0 bases at V and 2 bases at J, with 8 bases between. The CDR3 loop reads CASSLWGRTGNTIYF. In DNA form, the CDR3 reads TGTGCCAGCAGTTTATGGGGGCGTACTGGAAACACCATATATTTT.

The chain uses TRBV29-1 and TRBJ2-5; 8 nucleotides match TRBD1. Germline V gene data show CDR1 as SQVTM and CDR2 as ANQGSEA. The CDR3 has 13 residues. The J segment lost 3 bases and the V segment lost 6 bases, leaving 6 bases of the junction unmatched. The CDR3 is CSVPGQDEETQYF. The CDR3 bases are TGCAGCGTACCGGGACAGGATGAAGAGACCCAGTACTTC.

V gene TRBV6-5 combines with J gene TRBJ1-2, with a weak D call TRBD1 (5 bases). Germline CDR1 reads MNHEY; CDR2 reads SVGAGI. Trimming cost V 8 bases and J 5 bases, with 21 bases left between them. The CDR3 loop spans 15 amino acids. CDR3 sequence: CASGEGSGPRYGYTF. The CDR3 DNA follows: TGTGCCAGCGGGGAGGGCTCGGGACCGAGATATGGCTACACCTTC.

Note on this clone: The sample contains more than one DNA sequence encoding this CDR3. The CDR3 coding sequence is TGCGCCAGCAGCTTGGGCGGTAAAGAGACCCAGTACTTC. Translation: CASSLGGKETQYF. The genes are TRBV5-1 and TRBJ2-5; D remains ambiguous. Per germline, CDR1 SGHRS and CDR2 YFSETQ. This CDR3 contains 13 residues. The V gene lost 0 bases and the J gene lost 3 bases, with 6 bases spanning the gap. The entire variable domain, with the rest obtained from reference TRBV5-1 and TRBJ2-5, is as follows: KAGVTQTPRYLIKTRGQQVTLSCSPISGHRSVSWYQQTPGQGLQFLFEYFSETQRNKGNFPGRFSGRQFSNSRSEMNVSTLELGDSALYLCASSLGGKETQYFGPGTRLLVL.

The rearrangement uses TRBV5-4 and TRBJ2-7; D may correspond to TRBD1 or TRBD2 (5 bases each). CDR1 and CDR2 from the germline V gene are SGHNT and YYREEE (reference sequence). CDR3 length: 13 residues. The V end was cut by 4 bases, the J end by 6 bases, with 14 bases between. The CDR3, as DNA: TGTGCCAGCAGCCATGGGGCTGGGGGCGAGCAGTACTTC. The encoded protein is CASSHGAGGEQYF.

CDR3 bases: TGTGCCAGCAGTTTAGTGTCAGGGGGGATGAACACTGAAGCTTTCTTT. It encodes CASSLVSGGMNTEAFF. The V call is TRBV27, the J call TRBJ1-1, with TRBD1 matching over 7 bases. With V trimmed by 2 bases and J by 0 bases, 6 bases remained unmatched. CDR1 and CDR2 from the germline V gene are MNHEY and SMNVEV (reference sequence). The CDR3 extends over 16 amino acids.

The chain combines TRBV5-6 with TRBJ2-3; D uncertain. Trimming shortened V by 5 bases and J by 2 bases, and 21 bases separated the two germline ends. CDR3 length: 17 amino acids. Germline values: CDR1 SGHDT, CDR2 YYEEEE. The CDR3 loop reads CASSVVRAVKTTDTQYF. CDR3 coding DNA: TGTGCCAGCAGTGTGGTACGGGCGGTGAAGACCACAGATACGCAGTATTTT.

About this clone itself: At one of its ends the junction is not consistent with the germline gene, which may arise from a read error. V gene TRBV5-1 combines with J gene TRBJ2-2, with D hard to call. CDR1 SGHRS and CDR2 YFSETQ come from the germline V gene. CDR3 size: 16 residues. The CDR3 DNA sequence: TGCGCCAGCAGCGAAGGCCTCCGGTTGAACCCCGGGGAGCTGTTTTTT. As protein: CASSEGLRLNPGELFF.

The chain joins TRBV19 to TRBJ1-5, with TRBD1 identical over 8 bases. CDR1 is LNHDA, CDR2 SQIVND, per germline (reference sequence). The CDR3 runs 16 residues. The ends lost 1 base at V and 5 bases at J; junction bases unmatched: 7. CDR3 DNA sequence: TGTGCCAGTAGTATAGTCGGACAGGGAAGGGATCAGCCCCAGCATTTT. Residues: CASSIVGQGRDQPQHF.

This chain connects TRBV10-3 to TRBJ1-5; 9 bases agree with TRBD1. This CDR3 region has 14 residues. Germline V lookup: CDR1 ENHRY, CDR2 SYGVKD. Unmatched junction bases numbered 5, after V lost 10 bases and J lost 1 base. DNA of the CDR3: TGTGCCACCTCGGACAGGGGCAGCAATCAGCCCCAGCATTTT. Its translation: CATSDRGSNQPQHF.

This clone was recorded once. The chain has TRBV7-6 and TRBJ2-7; D is possibly TRBD1 or TRBD2 (5 bases each). The germline CDR1 and CDR2 sequences are SGHVS and FNYEAQ. The CDR3 extends over 14 amino acids. With 4 bases removed from V and 2 bases from J, the gap between germline ends came to 12 bases. In DNA form, the CDR3 reads TGTGCCAGCAGCTCACGACCGGGGCCCTACGAGCAGTACTTC. This encodes CASSSRPGPYEQYF.

This chain links TRBV19 with TRBJ1-5, with TRBD1 matching 7 bases. Unmatched junction bases numbered 30, after V lost 3 bases and J lost 7 bases. The CDR3 is 22 residues long. Per germline, CDR1 LNHDA and CDR2 SQIVND (reference sequence). For the CDR3, the DNA is TGTGCCAGTAGTATTGGTATAGACACCCGACCCGGCCGCACACCAGGGGGGCAGCCCCAGCATTTT. It specifies CASSIGIDTRPGRTPGGQPQHF.

This rearrangement joins TRBV6-6 to TRBJ2-1, with 12 bases lining up with TRBD2. V lost 2 bases, J lost 10 bases, and 6 bases stayed unmatched. The length of the CDR3 is 15 residues. Germline V CDR1 and CDR2: MNHNY, SVGAGI (reference sequence). CDR3 loop: CASSYILAGGTEQFF. The CDR3 DNA follows: TGTGCCAGCAGTTACATCCTAGCGGGAGGGACCGAGCAGTTCTTC.

This clone has only one observation. The chain recombines TRBV5-1 with TRBJ2-2, with D uncertain. The germline V gene encodes CDR1 SGHRS and CDR2 YFSETQ. V lost 0 bases, J lost 4 bases, and 7 bases lay in between. The CDR3 totals 14 residues. The CDR3 bases are TGCGCCAGCAGCTTGGAGGCGACCACCGGGGAGCTGTTTTTT. Protein: CASSLEATTGELFF.